This T cell receptor (beta chain) comes out of a study of CD8+ T cells in alopecia areata. Turning to the study itself: Oral tofacitinib (5 to 10 mg twice daily) was administered to treated patients.

Germline V gene lookup returns CDR1 SQVTM and CDR2 ANQGSEA. Trimming took 4 bases from V and 1 from J, leaving 14 bases between them. CDR3 size: 15 residues. Sequencing templates came from extracted RNA that was reverse transcribed into cDNA. Some clones are missing from TCRdb's copy, which holds only in-frame ones; the method was immunoSEQ multiplex PCR. The sample records about 150,000 clones, roughly 50% being singletons. The source material was CD4+ T cells sorted from blood, sampled at week 0. The sequence derives from a human donor with alopecia areata. The rearrangement uses TRBV29-1 and TRBJ2-4; D call uncertain. CDR3 residues: CSVADEYLAKNIQYF. As DNA, the CDR3 is TGCAGCGTTGCCGATGAGTACTTGGCCAAAAACATTCAGTACTTC. Full variable domain (outside the CDR3, taken from reference TRBV29-1 and TRBJ2-4): SAVISQKPSRDICQRGTSLTIQCQVDSQVTMMFWYRQQPGQSLTLIATANQGSEATYESGFVIDKFPISRPNLTFSTLTVSNMSPEDSSIYLCSVADEYLAKNIQYFGAGTRLSVL.